A single sample is the source of the 32 T cell receptor beta chains below, sequenced in a study of shared clonotypes between healthy human individuals. Clones were sequenced by immunoSEQ multiplex PCR, and TCRdb holds only the in-frame ones, with some missing. The table has fewer than 1.6 million clones, approximately 98.5% seen once. Sequenced sample: naive CD4+ T cells sorted from blood. As to subset: CD45RA+ positively selected. The receptor source for this set is a young man in good health.

This chain uses TRBV14 with TRBJ1-4; D is uncertain. Per the germline V gene, CDR1 is SGHDN and CDR2 is FVKESK. CDR3 size: 15 residues. Between the trimmed V and J ends, which lost 4 bases and 3 bases, there was a span of 12 bases. DNA of the CDR3: TGTGCCAGCAGCCCCTCCCGTGCTGCTAATGAAAAACTGTTTTTT. It codes for CASSPSRAANEKLFF.

Remarks on this clone: The identical CDR3 is also encoded by other nucleotide sequences in the sample. The rearrangement links TRBV5-4 to TRBJ2-7; tentative D call: TRBD1 (5 bases). The CDR3 loop spans 13 amino acids. The V end lost 5 bases, the J end lost 1 base, and 10 bases lay between the germline ends. Looked up from germline, CDR1 is SGHNT and CDR2 is YYREEE (reference sequence). CDR3 residues: CASSPPGSYEQYF. CDR3 bases: TGTGCCAGCAGTCCTCCAGGGTCCTACGAGCAGTACTTC.

This clone has a single count. This chain links TRBV4-1 with TRBJ2-1; the D gene could be TRBD1 or TRBD2 (7 bases each). V was shortened by 4 bases and J by 9 bases, with 19 bases between the two germline ends. CDR3 size: 15 residues. The germline gives CDR1 MGHRA, CDR2 YSYEKL. The CDR3 loop is CASSPAITRGGEQFF. Here the CDR3 DNA reads TGCGCCAGCAGCCCTGCTATTACCAGGGGGGGTGAGCAGTTCTTC.

The rearrangement joins TRBV11-2 to TRBJ1-1; D uncertain. Germline V gives CDR1 SGHAT, CDR2 FQNNGV. This CDR3 has 16 amino acids. V lost 5 bases, J lost 1 base, and 17 bases lay in between. CDR3 amino acids: CASSPLQPSPNTEAFF. The CDR3 coding sequence is TGTGCCAGCAGCCCTCTCCAGCCGTCTCCGAACACTGAAGCTTTCTTT.

In the case of this clone: Other DNA sequences within the sample encode an identical CDR3. This chain connects TRBV7-9 to TRBJ2-5, with 10 bases that match TRBD1. This CDR3 is 16 amino acids long. Germline V gives CDR1 SEHNR, CDR2 FQNEAQ (reference sequence). With V trimmed by 5 bases and J by 2 bases, 8 bases remained unmatched. CDR3 in DNA: TGTGCCAGCAGCCTACGACCGGGACAGGGGCAAGAGACCCAGTACTTC. It is translated as CASSLRPGQGQETQYF.

The DNA of the CDR3 is TGCGCCAGCAGCTTGGACGCGTACAATGAGCAGTTCTTC. This encodes CASSLDAYNEQFF. V gene TRBV5-1 combines with J gene TRBJ2-1; D gene unclear. V was shortened by 0 bases and J by 4 bases, with 5 bases between the two germline ends. Germline CDR1 reads SGHRS; CDR2 reads YFSETQ. The CDR3 runs 13 residues.

This clone has a single count. The V and J genes are TRBV19 and TRBJ1-2, with no clear D. With 8 bases removed from V and 4 bases from J, the gap between germline ends came to 17 bases. CDR1 is LNHDA and CDR2 is SQIVND in the germline V gene (reference sequence). This CDR3 region has 14 residues. The CDR3 spells CASAKLASGYGYTF. Written as DNA, the CDR3 is TGTGCCAGTGCAAAACTGGCGAGCGGCTATGGCTACACCTTC.

The chain links TRBV5-1 to TRBJ2-7; maybe TRBD1 (6 bases). Per germline, CDR1 SGHRS and CDR2 YFSETQ. V was trimmed by 5 bases and J by 0 bases, leaving 15 bases between them. The CDR3 is made up of 15 amino acids. Written as DNA, the CDR3 is TGCGCCAGCAGGACGGACAGCAAGAGCTCCTACGAGCAGTACTTC. It codes for CASRTDSKSSYEQYF.

This sequence joins TRBV5-4 and TRBJ1-2, with no clear D. V was clipped by 2 bases and J by 8 bases, with 10 bases between them. Germline V gives CDR1 SGHNT, CDR2 YYREEE (reference sequence). This CDR3 comprises 12 residues. As DNA, the CDR3 is TGTGCCAGCAGCTTTTCTGGGGAGGGCTACACCTTC. It codes for CASSFSGEGYTF.

The V call is TRBV6-5, the J call TRBJ1-5; possible D gene TRBD1, 5 bases. V dropped 6 bases and J dropped 7 bases, with 19 bases sitting between them. Germline V gives CDR1 MNHEY, CDR2 SVGAGI. The CDR3 contains 15 residues. Here the CDR3 reads CASRPGFSHGQPQHF. DNA for the CDR3: TGTGCCAGCAGACCAGGGTTTTCGCATGGACAGCCCCAGCATTTT.

J is TRBJ2-7 and V is TRBV14; 7 bases line up with TRBD1. The CDR3 is made up of 14 amino acids. Germline V gene lookup returns CDR1 SGHDN and CDR2 FVKESK. The V and J ends lost 6 bases and 4 bases, in that order; junction bases with no gene match: 9. CDR3 sequence (DNA): TGTGCCAGCAGGGAAGGGGGCGCGGGTTACGAGCAGTACTTC. The encoded protein is CASREGGAGYEQYF.

The rearrangement joins TRBV7-2 to TRBJ2-7; D is tentatively TRBD1 or TRBD2 (5 bases each). Per germline, CDR1 SGHTA and CDR2 FQGNSA. The length of the CDR3 is 13 residues. Trimming took off 4 bases at V and 4 bases at J, with 11 bases between the two ends. The CDR3: CASSSSWGYEQYF. The CDR3 DNA follows: TGTGCCAGCAGCTCAAGTTGGGGGTACGAGCAGTACTTC.

This chain uses TRBV5-5 with TRBJ2-7; 7 bases are shared with TRBD1. This CDR3 has 13 residues. The V gene end was trimmed by 4 bases and the J gene end by 2 bases; junction bases not matched to a gene: 3. Germline V gene sequence: CDR1 SGHKS, CDR2 YYEKEE (reference sequence). This CDR3 is CASSPGTAYEQYF. DNA for the CDR3: TGTGCCAGCAGCCCTGGGACAGCCTACGAGCAGTACTTC.

The chain joins TRBV7-9 to TRBJ2-7; TRBD2 agrees at 8 bases. The CDR3 totals 12 residues. CDR1 SEHNR and CDR2 FQNEAQ come from the germline V gene (reference sequence). V was clipped by 6 bases and J by 6 bases; unmatched bases: 4. The CDR3: CASSNSGIEQYF. Written as DNA, the CDR3 is TGTGCCAGCAGTAATAGCGGGATCGAGCAGTACTTC.

The chain joins TRBV2 to TRBJ2-1; weak D call: TRBD2 (7 bases). Trimming removed 8 bases at V and 1 base at J, with 15 bases between. Germline CDR1 SNHLY, CDR2 FYNNEI. CDR3 length equals 15 residues. Here the CDR3 reads CASSGGRRSYNEQFF. CDR3 DNA: TGTGCCAGCTCGGGGGGCCGTAGGTCCTACAATGAGCAGTTCTTC. Together with reference TRBV2 and TRBJ2-1, the CDR3 gives the full variable domain: EPEVTQTPSHQVTQMGQEVILRCVPISNHLYFYWYRQILGQKVEFLVSFYNNEISEKSEIFDDQFSVERPDGSNFTLKIRSTKLEDSAMYFCASSGGRRSYNEQFFGPGTRLTVL.

J is TRBJ1-4 and V is TRBV18; 8 nucleotides line up with TRBD1. The V segment lost 6 bases and the J segment 0 bases; nucleotides outside the gene matches: 6. The CDR3 sequence is 16 residues long. Germline loops: CDR1 KGHSH, CDR2 LQKENI. The CDR3 spells CASSAGQVATNEKLFF. Here the CDR3 DNA reads TGTGCCAGCTCGGCGGGACAGGTTGCAACTAATGAAAAACTGTTTTTT.

This rearrangement joins TRBV30 to TRBJ2-3, with D possibly matching TRBD1 (6 bases). This CDR3 has 13 residues. Germline loops: CDR1 GTSNPN, CDR2 SVGIG (reference sequence). Between the trimmed V and J ends, which lost 4 bases and 4 bases, there was a span of 12 bases. The CDR3 DNA reads as TGTGCCTGGATATACGGACAGTCAGATACGCAGTATTTT. It encodes CAWIYGQSDTQYF.

The CDR3 DNA sequence: TGTGCCAGCAGCCAAGATGACAGAATCGGTGGCTACACCTTC. Residues: CASSQDDRIGGYTF. The rearrangement links TRBV14 to TRBJ1-2; TRBD1 might be the D (5 bases). Germline CDR1 SGHDN, CDR2 FVKESK. CDR3 size: 14 residues. V lost 0 bases and J 7 bases, leaving 12 bases between the germline ends.

The chain links TRBV5-1 to TRBJ1-5; the D gene is possibly TRBD1 (5 bases). V shed 4 bases and J shed 0 bases, with 8 bases lying between them. The CDR3 length is 14 residues. The germline CDR1 and CDR2 sequences are SGHRS and YFSETQ. The DNA for the CDR3 is TGCGCCAGCAGCCCAGGGAATAGCAATCAGCCCCAGCATTTT. Its protein is CASSPGNSNQPQHF. Drawing the rest from reference TRBV5-1 and TRBJ1-5, the complete variable domain is KAGVTQTPRYLIKTRGQQVTLSCSPISGHRSVSWYQQTPGQGLQFLFEYFSETQRNKGNFPGRFSGRQFSNSRSEMNVSTLELGDSALYLCASSPGNSNQPQHFGDGTRLSIL.

The chain couples TRBV2 to TRBJ1-2, with D maybe TRBD1 (5 bases). The CDR3 sequence is 13 residues long. V lost 3 bases to trimming and J lost 7 bases, with 12 bases between them. Per germline, CDR1 SNHLY and CDR2 FYNNEI. The CDR3 loop reads CASSEEYGGGYTF. The CDR3 DNA is TGTGCCAGCAGTGAGGAGTATGGGGGTGGCTACACCTTC.

The chain combines TRBV29-1 with TRBJ2-1; the match to TRBD2 covers 10 bases. V trimming: 2 bases; J trimming: 0 bases; junction bases outside the gene matches: 13. The CDR3 extends over 19 amino acids. Germline CDR1 SQVTM, CDR2 ANQGSEA. The CDR3 DNA follows: TGCAGCGTTGAACGGGGCCCTAGCGGGAGTGGCCTCTCCTACAATGAGCAGTTCTTC. Its translation is CSVERGPSGSGLSYNEQFF.

The chain carries TRBV15 and TRBJ2-1; D call uncertain. The CDR3 loop spans 15 amino acids. CDR1 and CDR2 (germline): LNHNV, YYDKDF (reference sequence). The V end lost 5 bases, the J end lost 8 bases, and 19 bases lay between the germline ends. As DNA, the CDR3 is TGTGCCACCAGCGCTAGGTGGCTGCCCCCGGATGAGCAGTTCTTC. This gives the protein CATSARWLPPDEQFF. The full variable domain, its missing parts supplied by reference TRBV15 and TRBJ2-1, is DAMVIQNPRYQVTQFGKPVTLSCSQTLNHNVMYWYQQKSSQAPKLLFHYYDKDFNNEADTPDNFQSRRPNTSFCFLDIRSPGLGDTAMYLCATSARWLPPDEQFFGPGTRLTVL.

V and J are TRBV18 and TRBJ1-4; no reliable D call. V lost 4 bases, J lost 3 bases, and 6 bases lay in between. The CDR3 consists of 13 residues. CDR1 KGHSH and CDR2 LQKENI come from the germline V gene. CDR3 residues: CASSQQSNEKLFF. CDR3 sequence (DNA): TGTGCCAGCTCACAACAGTCTAATGAAAAACTGTTTTTT.

A note on this clone: This sample also contains other DNA sequences that code for the same CDR3. The chain joins TRBV27 to TRBJ2-7; D remains unclear. CDR3 length: 12 residues. Germline CDR1 reads MNHEY; CDR2 reads SMNVEV (reference sequence). Deletions cut 4 bases from V and 4 bases from J, with 8 bases between. This CDR3 reads CASSSISYEQYF. CDR3 in DNA: TGTGCCAGCAGTTCCATCAGTTACGAGCAGTACTTC.

The chain recombines TRBV9 with TRBJ1-1; a weak D match, TRBD1 (5 bases). V was shortened by 5 bases and J by 2 bases, with 19 bases between the two germline ends. The CDR3 runs to 16 residues. The germline V gene encodes CDR1 SGDLS and CDR2 YYNGEE. Here the CDR3 reads CASSRQGGKTNTEAFF. CDR3 DNA sequence: TGTGCCAGCAGTAGGCAGGGAGGGAAGACCAACACTGAAGCTTTCTTT.

CDR3 in DNA: TGTGCCAGCAGCTTAGGTCAAGTCAGACCGAACACCGGGGAGCTGTTTTTT. Encoded protein: CASSLGQVRPNTGELFF. The chain is built from TRBV7-2 and TRBJ2-2, with D uncertain. This CDR3 region has 17 residues. The germline CDR1 and CDR2 sequences are SGHTA and FQGNSA. V shed 1 base and J shed 0 bases, with 12 bases lying between them. The variable domain in full, with the rest retrieved from reference TRBV7-2 and TRBJ2-2, is GAGVSQSPSNKVTEKGKDVELRCDPISGHTALYWYRQSLGQGLEFLIYFQGNSAPDKSGLPSDRFSAERTGGSVSTLTIQRTQQEDSAVYLCASSLGQVRPNTGELFFGEGSRLTVL.

The gene calls are TRBV5-5 and TRBJ1-2; TRBD1 matches 9 bases. The germline gives CDR1 SGHKS, CDR2 YYEKEE (reference sequence). V lost 5 bases, J lost 0 bases, and 8 bases stayed unmatched. The length of the CDR3 is 16 residues. The CDR3 DNA is TGTGCCAGCAGACCCGGGACAGGGTACGCTAACTATGGCTACACCTTC. Its translation: CASRPGTGYANYGYTF. The whole variable domain, remainder taken from reference TRBV5-5 and TRBJ1-2, is DAGVTQSPTHLIKTRGQQVTLRCSPISGHKSVSWYQQVLGQGPQFIFQYYEKEERGRGNFPDRFSARQFPNYSSELNVNALLLGDSALYLCASRPGTGYANYGYTFGSGTRLTVV.

V usage is TRBV2 and J usage is TRBJ1-1; possible D gene TRBD1, 6 bases. Trimming cost V 0 bases and J 6 bases, with 8 bases left between them. CDR1 and CDR2 from the germline V gene are SNHLY and FYNNEI. The CDR3 consists of 13 residues. The CDR3 nucleotides are TGTGCCAGCAGTGAAGCCCGACAGGCTGAAGCTTTCTTT. It specifies CASSEARQAEAFF.

The chain recombines TRBV5-1 with TRBJ2-7, with D perhaps given as TRBD1 or TRBD2 (5 bases each). The CDR3 spans 16 residues. CDR1 is SGHRS, CDR2 YFSETQ, per germline. Trimming took off 3 bases at V and 3 bases at J, with 19 bases between the two ends. The CDR3 bases are TGCGCCAGCAGCTCATGGCCGCGAACTGGGGGCTACGAGCAGTACTTC. Residues: CASSSWPRTGGYEQYF.

V gene TRBV6-1 combines with J gene TRBJ2-7; 10 bases are shared with TRBD2. Trimming removed 0 bases from V and 3 bases from J; junction bases left unmatched: 5. CDR1 is MNHNS and CDR2 is SASEGT in the germline V gene. This CDR3 spans 16 amino acids. The CDR3: CASSEAGTSGIYEQYF. CDR3 coding DNA: TGTGCCAGCAGTGAAGCCGGCACTAGCGGGATCTACGAGCAGTACTTC.

The rearrangement links TRBV12-5 to TRBJ2-1, with 11 positions matching TRBD2. The germline V gene encodes CDR1 LGHNT and CDR2 FRNRAP. The CDR3 has 18 amino acids. Trimming took 1 base from V and 5 from J; bases not matched to a gene: 10. CDR3 residues: CASGLAHTLAGEHNEQFF. CDR3 nucleotide sequence: TGTGCTAGTGGTTTGGCGCATACACTAGCGGGAGAACACAATGAGCAGTTCTTC.

The rearrangement joins TRBV11-2 to TRBJ2-3; weak D call: TRBD1 (6 bases). Germline lookup yields CDR1 SGHAT and CDR2 FQNNGV. The germline V and J ends were trimmed by 1 base and 9 bases, with 8 bases remaining between them. The CDR3 spans 12 residues. This CDR3 is CASSLVGGTQYF. The CDR3 nucleotides read TGTGCCAGCAGCTTAGTAGGGGGAACGCAGTATTTT.